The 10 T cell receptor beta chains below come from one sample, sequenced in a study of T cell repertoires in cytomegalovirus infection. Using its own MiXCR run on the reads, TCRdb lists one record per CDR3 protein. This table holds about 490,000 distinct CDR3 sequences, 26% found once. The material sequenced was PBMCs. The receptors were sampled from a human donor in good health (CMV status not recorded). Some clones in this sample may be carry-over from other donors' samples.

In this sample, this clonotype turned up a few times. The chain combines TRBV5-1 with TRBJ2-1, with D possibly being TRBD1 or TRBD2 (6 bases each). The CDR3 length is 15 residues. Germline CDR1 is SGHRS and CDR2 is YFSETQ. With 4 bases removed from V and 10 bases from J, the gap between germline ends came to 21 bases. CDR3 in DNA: TGCGCCAGCAGCCCCATCTCCTCTATGGGGGGCGAGCAGTTCTTC. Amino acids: CASSPISSMGGEQFF. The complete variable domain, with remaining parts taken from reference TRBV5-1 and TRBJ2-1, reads KAGVTQTPRYLIKTRGQQVTLSCSPISGHRSVSWYQQTPGQGLQFLFEYFSETQRNKGNFPGRFSGRQFSNSRSEMNVSTLELGDSALYLCASSPISSMGGEQFFGPGTRLTVL.

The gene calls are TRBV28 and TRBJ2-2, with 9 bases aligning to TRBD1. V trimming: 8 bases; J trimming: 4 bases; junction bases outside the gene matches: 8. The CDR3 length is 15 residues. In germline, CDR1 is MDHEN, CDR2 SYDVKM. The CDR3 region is CASGSGQGITGELFF. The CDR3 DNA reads TGTGCCAGCGGATCGGGACAGGGTATCACCGGGGAGCTGTTTTTT.

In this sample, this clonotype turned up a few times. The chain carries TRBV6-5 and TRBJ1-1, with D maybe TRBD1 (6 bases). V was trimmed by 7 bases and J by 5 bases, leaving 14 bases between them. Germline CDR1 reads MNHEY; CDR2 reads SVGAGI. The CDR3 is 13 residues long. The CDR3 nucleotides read TGTGCCAGCACTCTACAGGGTTCGACTGAAGCTTTCTTT. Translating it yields CASTLQGSTEAFF.

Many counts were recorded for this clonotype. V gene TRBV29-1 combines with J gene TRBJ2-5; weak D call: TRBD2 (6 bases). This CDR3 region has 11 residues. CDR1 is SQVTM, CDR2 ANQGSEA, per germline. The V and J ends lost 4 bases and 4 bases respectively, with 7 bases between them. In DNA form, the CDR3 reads TGCAGCGTTGGGAGGGTAGAGACCCAGTACTTC. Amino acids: CSVGRVETQYF.

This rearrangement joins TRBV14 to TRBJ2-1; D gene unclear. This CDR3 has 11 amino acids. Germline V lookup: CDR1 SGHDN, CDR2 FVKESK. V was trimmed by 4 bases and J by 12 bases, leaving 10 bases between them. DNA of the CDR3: TGTGCCAGCAGCCCGGGCTTGTGGCAGTTCTTC. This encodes CASSPGLWQFF.

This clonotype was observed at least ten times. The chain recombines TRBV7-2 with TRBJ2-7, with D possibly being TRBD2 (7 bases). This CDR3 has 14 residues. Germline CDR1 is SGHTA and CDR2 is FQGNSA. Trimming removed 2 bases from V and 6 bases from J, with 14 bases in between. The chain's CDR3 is CASSLHGGPFEQYF. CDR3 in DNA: TGTGCCAGCAGCTTACACGGGGGGCCCTTCGAGCAGTACTTC.

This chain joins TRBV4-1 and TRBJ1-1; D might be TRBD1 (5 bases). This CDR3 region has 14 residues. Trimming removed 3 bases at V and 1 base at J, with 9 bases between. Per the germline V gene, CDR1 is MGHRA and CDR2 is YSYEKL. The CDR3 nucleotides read TGCGCCAGCAGCCACCTGACAGCGAACACTGAAGCTTTCTTT. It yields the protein CASSHLTANTEAFF.

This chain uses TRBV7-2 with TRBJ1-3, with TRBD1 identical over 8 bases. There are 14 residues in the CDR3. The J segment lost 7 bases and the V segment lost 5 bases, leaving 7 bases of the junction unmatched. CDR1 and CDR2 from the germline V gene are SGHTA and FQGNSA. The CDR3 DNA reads TGTGCCAGCAGCCCACAGGGGGACGGGAACACCATATATTTT. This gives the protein CASSPQGDGNTIYF.

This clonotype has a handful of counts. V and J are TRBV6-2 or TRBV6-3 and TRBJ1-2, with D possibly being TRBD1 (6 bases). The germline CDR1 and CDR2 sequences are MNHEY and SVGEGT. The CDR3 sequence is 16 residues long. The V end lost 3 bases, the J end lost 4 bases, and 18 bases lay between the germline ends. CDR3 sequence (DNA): TGTGCCAGCAGTTATGGGACACGGAATACGATCTATGGCTACACCTTC. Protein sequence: CASSYGTRNTIYGYTF.

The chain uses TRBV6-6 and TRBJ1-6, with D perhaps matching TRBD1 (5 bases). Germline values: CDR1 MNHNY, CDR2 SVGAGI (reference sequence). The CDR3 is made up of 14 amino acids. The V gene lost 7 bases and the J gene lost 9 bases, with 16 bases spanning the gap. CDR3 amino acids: CASTQWGDRSPLHF. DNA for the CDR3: TGTGCCAGCACCCAGTGGGGGGACCGTTCACCCCTCCACTTT.